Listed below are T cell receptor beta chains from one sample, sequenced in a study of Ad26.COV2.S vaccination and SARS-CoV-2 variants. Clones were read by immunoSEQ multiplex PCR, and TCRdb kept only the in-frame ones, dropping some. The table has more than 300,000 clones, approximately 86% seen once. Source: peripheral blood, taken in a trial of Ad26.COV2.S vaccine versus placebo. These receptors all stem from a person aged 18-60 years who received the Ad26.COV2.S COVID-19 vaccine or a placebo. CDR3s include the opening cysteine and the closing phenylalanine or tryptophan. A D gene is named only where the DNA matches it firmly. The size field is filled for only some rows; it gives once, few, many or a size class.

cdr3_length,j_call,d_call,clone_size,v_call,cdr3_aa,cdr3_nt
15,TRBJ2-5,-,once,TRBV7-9,CASSNNGPGEETQYF,TGTGCCAGCAGCAACAACGGGCCGGGGGAGGAGACCCAGTACTTC
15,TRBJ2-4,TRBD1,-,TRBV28,CASGRTGGVKNIQYF,TGTGCCAGCGGCCGGACAGGGGGCGTCAAAAACATTCAGTACTTC
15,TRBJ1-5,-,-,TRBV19,CASSIVPGGYQPQHF,TGTGCCAGTAGTATCGTCCCGGGGGGATATCAGCCCCAGCATTTT
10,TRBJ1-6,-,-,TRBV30,CAGENSPLHF,TGTGCCGGAGAGAATTCACCCCTCCACTTT
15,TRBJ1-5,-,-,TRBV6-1,CASSELLEGYQPQHF,TGTGCCAGCAGTGAACTTCTCGAGGGGTATCAGCCCCAGCATTTT
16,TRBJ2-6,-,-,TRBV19,CASSIVRGSGANVLTF,TGTGCCAGTAGTATTGTTCGGGGGTCTGGGGCCAACGTCCTGACTTTC
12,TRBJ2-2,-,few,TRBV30,CAWGRGPGELFF,TGTGCCTGGGGTAGGGGACCCGGGGAGCTGTTTTTT
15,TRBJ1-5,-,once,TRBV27,CASSPRPYSNQPQHF,TGTGCCAGCAGTCCAAGACCTTATAGCAATCAGCCCCAGCATTTT
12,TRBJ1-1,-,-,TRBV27,CASMGGNTEAFF,TGTGCCAGCATGGGGGGGAACACTGAAGCTTTCTTT
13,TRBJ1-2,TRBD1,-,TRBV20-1,CSASWQGARGYTF,TGCAGTGCTAGTTGGCAGGGGGCTCGGGGCTACACCTTC